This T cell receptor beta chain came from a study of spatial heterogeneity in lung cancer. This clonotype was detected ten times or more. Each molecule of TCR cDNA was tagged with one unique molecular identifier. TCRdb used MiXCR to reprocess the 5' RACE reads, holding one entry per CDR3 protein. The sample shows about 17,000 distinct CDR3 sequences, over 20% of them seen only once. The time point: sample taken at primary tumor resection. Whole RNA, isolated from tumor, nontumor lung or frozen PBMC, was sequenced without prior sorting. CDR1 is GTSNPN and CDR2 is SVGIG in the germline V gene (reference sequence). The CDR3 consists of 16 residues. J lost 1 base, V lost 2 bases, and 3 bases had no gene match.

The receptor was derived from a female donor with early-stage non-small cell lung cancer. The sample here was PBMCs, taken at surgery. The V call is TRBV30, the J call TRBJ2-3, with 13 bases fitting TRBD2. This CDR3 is CAWSSGTSGGTDTQYF. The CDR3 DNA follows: TGTGCCTGGAGTTCCGGGACTAGCGGGGGCACAGATACGCAGTATTTT.